One and the same sample provided the 4 T cell receptor beta chains below, sequenced in a study of blood T cell repertoires in COVID-19. The protocol was immunoSEQ multiplex PCR, while the TCRdb copy is restricted to in-frame clones and leaves out a portion. The sample has 140,000 to 150,000 clones; less than 90% are singletons. Source material: peripheral blood. Receptor source: a young man with COVID-19, enrolled during active disease.

The gene calls are TRBV29-1 and TRBJ2-7, with TRBD2 as a possible D gene (6 bases). Looked up from germline, CDR1 is SQVTM and CDR2 is ANQGSEA. V lost 7 bases, J lost 3 bases, and 13 bases lay in between. CDR3 size: 12 residues. CDR3: CSARRGVYEQYF. The CDR3 DNA follows: TGCAGCGCCCGGCGCGGGGTCTACGAGCAGTACTTC.

The V call is TRBV28, the J call TRBJ1-2; D is unclear. Germline CDR1 MDHEN, CDR2 SYDVKM. This CDR3 has 15 amino acids. The V and J ends lost 0 bases and 1 base respectively, with 9 bases between them. The DNA of the CDR3 is TGTGCCAGCAGTTTATGGGCAGCTAGTAACTATGGCTACACCTTC. Encoded protein: CASSLWAASNYGYTF.

V is TRBV27 and J is TRBJ1-5, with 9 bases identical to TRBD1. The CDR3 contains 19 residues. CDR1 and CDR2 (germline): MNHEY, SMNVEV (reference sequence). J gave up 7 bases and V 5 bases, and 21 bases lay outside the gene matches. CDR3 amino acids: CASSPDRGTGLIFGQPQHF. DNA for the CDR3: TGTGCCAGCAGTCCGGACCGAGGGACAGGGTTGATTTTCGGACAGCCCCAGCATTTT.

The J gene is TRBJ1-1, the V gene TRBV5-1, with D tentatively TRBD1 (5 bases). Germline V gene sequence: CDR1 SGHRS, CDR2 YFSETQ. The V end was cut by 0 bases, the J end by 0 bases, with 12 bases between. The CDR3 loop spans 16 amino acids. The CDR3 nucleotides are TGCGCCAGCAGCTTGGTCCCAGCAGGGTTGAACACTGAAGCTTTCTTT. It translates to CASSLVPAGLNTEAFF.